This entry is about one T cell receptor beta chain. No antigen is known for it. There are no base qualities to consult, and no much larger clone falls within one base. The collaborating institutions used their own protocols to collect whole blood in K2EDTA tubes. For TCRbeta analysis, collaborator samples were shipped as frozen whole blood, as isolated PBMCs, or as DNA extracted from either sample type. The immunoSEQ Assay, a bias-controlled multiplex PCR, was used to amplify TCRbeta CDR3 regions from genomic DNA. Under the source paper's analysis protocol: The number of nucleated cells in each sample was estimated by amplification of reference gene primers within the assay. Sequence reads were collapsed and filtered to measure the absolute abundance of every unique TCRbeta CDR3 rearrangement. For each sample, productive Simpson clonality was calculated as the square root of Simpson's diversity index across productive rearrangements. Not all clones reach the TCRdb copy of this immuneACCESS table, which keeps in-frame sequences only. Checked studies attribute under half of the gap to unresolved V genes and leave the rest unexplained. That table is the source of V, J and clone size, and D and trimming were worked out from the DNA. The sample table records more than 25,000 clones; roughly 80% of these occur just once. The top ten hold 7.5% to 10% of the sample.

These data belong to a study of blood T cell repertoires in COVID-19 (TCRdb year 2020). Turning to the overall study: Samples covering the acute and convalescent phases of COVID-19 were provided by collaborators in the United States, Italy and Spain. Deeply sampled blood TCRbeta repertoires from subjects exposed to, actively infected with, or recovered from COVID-19 were included in the dataset. HLA class I and class II types, where available, came from metadata supplied by the sample provider rather than from assay-based typing. The sample metadata nearly always contained a de-identified subject ID, COVID-19 status, age in years and sex. The samples were drawn from two sources: the first 160 participants of the ongoing ImmuneRACE study, and 1,254 subjects contributed by 6 global collaborators. The prospective study material was composed of cDNA or gDNA derived from T cells, B-cell-depleted T cells, or PBMCs. The repertoires were released in a freely available public database meant as a resource for research on the immune response to SARS-CoV-2.

What the research found in general, with its limitations: The amount of clinical and demographic metadata varied by source and participant and was provided uncurated.

The CDR3 runs 18 amino acids, cysteine and phenylalanine included. The read is trimmed to its CDR3 DNA, 54 bases read in frame from base 1. Per the germline V gene, SGHDT is the CDR1 and YYEEEE is the CDR2. V is clipped by 1 base and J by 7 bases, and the sequence between their germline boundaries is 24 bases long. The sample taken for sequencing was peripheral blood. This TCR derives from a man of 80 years or more with active COVID-19. This sequence uses TRBV5-6 and TRBJ2-1; the D gene is perhaps TRBD2, from 7 matching bases. The DNA sequence follows: TGTGCCAGCAGCTTGCGGGTACGGCGGGGGCGTGCAGGTAATGAGCAGTTCTTC. Its translation reads: CASSLRVRRGRAGNEQFF.